This is a list of T cell receptor beta chains from one sample in a study of blood T cell repertoires in COVID-19. TCRdb keeps only in-frame clones here, not all; method: immunoSEQ multiplex PCR. This sample yields 310,000 or so clones, of which around 90% are seen a single time; under 7% belongs to the top ten. Sequenced input: PBMCs or T cells enriched from blood (not recorded which). Source of these receptors: a woman in her thirties or forties who had recovered from COVID-19. The CDR3 runs from the conserved cysteine through the conserved F or W. A D gene is named only where the DNA matches it firmly. Rows may omit the clone size; those that give it use once, few, many or a size class.

D gene: TRBD1
V gene: TRBV29-1
J gene: TRBJ1-5
clone size: NA
CDR3 DNA: TGCAGCGTCGGGACAGGGGGAGGTCAGCCCCAGCATTTT
CDR3 protein: CSVGTGGGQPQHF

D gene: NA
V gene: TRBV6-2/TRBV6-3
J gene: TRBJ1-2
clone size: NA
CDR3 DNA: TGTGCCAGCAGTTTTGGTGCGGCCGGCTACACCTTC
CDR3 protein: CASSFGAAGYTF

D gene: TRBD1
V gene: TRBV7-2
J gene: TRBJ1-2
clone size: NA
CDR3 DNA: TGTGCCAGCAGCTCGGACAGGAAGCGGGTTAACTATGGCTACACCTTC
CDR3 protein: CASSSDRKRVNYGYTF

D gene: NA
V gene: TRBV6-5
J gene: TRBJ1-2
clone size: NA
CDR3 DNA: TGTGCCAGCAGCTCCAGAGGCGGCTACACCTTC
CDR3 protein: CASSSRGGYTF

D gene: TRBD1
V gene: TRBV24-1
J gene: TRBJ2-3
clone size: NA
CDR3 DNA: TGTGCCACCGCCGGACAGGCCACAGATACGCAGTATTTT
CDR3 protein: CATAGQATDTQYF

D gene: NA
V gene: TRBV7-2
J gene: TRBJ1-2
clone size: NA
CDR3 DNA: TGTGCCAGCAGCTTATTGGGGCTCCGTGGCTACACCTTC
CDR3 protein: CASSLLGLRGYTF

D gene: TRBD2
V gene: TRBV7-7
J gene: TRBJ2-5
clone size: NA
CDR3 DNA: TGTGCTAGCAGCTTTTCAGTGGGAGGGCCAGGAGAGACCCAGTACTTC
CDR3 protein: CASSFSVGGPGETQYF

D gene: NA
V gene: TRBV30
J gene: TRBJ2-3
clone size: NA
CDR3 DNA: TGTGCCTGGAGTAGCTCCGGTCGGGATACGCAGTATTTT
CDR3 protein: CAWSSSGRDTQYF

D gene: TRBD2
V gene: TRBV9
J gene: TRBJ2-7
clone size: NA
CDR3 DNA: TGTGCCAGCAGCCCCCGGGGTAGCGGGGGGTCCTCGGCCGACTACGAGCAGTACTTC
CDR3 protein: CASSPRGSGGSSADYEQYF

D gene: NA
V gene: TRBV6-5
J gene: TRBJ2-7
clone size: NA
CDR3 DNA: TGTGCCAGCAAATTAGGACAGTTCTACGAGCAGTACTTC
CDR3 protein: CASKLGQFYEQYF

D gene: NA
V gene: TRBV3-1/TRBV3-2
J gene: TRBJ1-1
clone size: NA
CDR3 DNA: TGTGCCAGCAGCCCCCTGGGACAGAACACTGAAGCTTTCTTT
CDR3 protein: CASSPLGQNTEAFF

D gene: TRBD1
V gene: TRBV28
J gene: TRBJ2-1
clone size: NA
CDR3 DNA: TGTGCCAGCAGCCGTAATGGACAGGGGAAAAACGAGCAGTTCTTC
CDR3 protein: CASSRNGQGKNEQFF

D gene: TRBD1
V gene: TRBV28
J gene: TRBJ1-5
clone size: NA
CDR3 DNA: TGTGCCAGCACCCCGGACAGGGGGCGAAGGGGCAATCAGCCCCAGCATTTT
CDR3 protein: CASTPDRGRRGNQPQHF

D gene: NA
V gene: TRBV28
J gene: TRBJ1-1
clone size: few
CDR3 DNA: TGTGCCAGCAGTTTAGGTCCGGGGGGAAAAAACACTGAAGCTTTCTTT
CDR3 protein: CASSLGPGGKNTEAFF

D gene: TRBD1
V gene: TRBV4-3
J gene: TRBJ1-1
clone size: NA
CDR3 DNA: TGCGCCAGCAGCCCGGGACAGGTCTTCGCTGAAGCTTTCTTT
CDR3 protein: CASSPGQVFAEAFF

D gene: NA
V gene: TRBV18
J gene: TRBJ2-7
clone size: NA
CDR3 DNA: TGTGCCAGCTCCCTGGGCGGGAATTACGAGCAGTACTTC
CDR3 protein: CASSLGGNYEQYF

D gene: NA
V gene: TRBV4-3
J gene: TRBJ2-1
clone size: NA
CDR3 DNA: TGCGCCAGCAGTGGGTTGGGCCACAATGAGCAGTTCTTC
CDR3 protein: CASSGLGHNEQFF

D gene: NA
V gene: TRBV28
J gene: TRBJ2-1
clone size: NA
CDR3 DNA: TGTGCCAGCCGACCCCTGGAGCGGAGCTCCTACAATGAGCAGTTCTTC
CDR3 protein: CASRPLERSSYNEQFF

D gene: NA
V gene: TRBV3-1/TRBV3-2
J gene: TRBJ1-1
clone size: many
CDR3 DNA: TGTGCCAGCAGCACAGACGTGGGGGCGAGAGCTTTCTTT
CDR3 protein: CASSTDVGARAFF

D gene: NA
V gene: TRBV28
J gene: TRBJ1-2
clone size: NA
CDR3 DNA: TGTGCCAGCAGTCCCGTCCTACTTTTCCAGGCTTTACGCTCCCTAGGCTACACCTTC
CDR3 protein: CASSPVLLFQALRSLGYTF

D gene: NA
V gene: TRBV5-4
J gene: TRBJ2-1
clone size: NA
CDR3 DNA: TGTGCCAGCAGCTTGGCCTTGCGAAGCTCCTACAATGAGCAGTTCTTC
CDR3 protein: CASSLALRSSYNEQFF

D gene: NA
V gene: TRBV2
J gene: TRBJ1-2
clone size: NA
CDR3 DNA: TGTGCCACCACGGAGGACCTCTATGGCTACACCTTC
CDR3 protein: CATTEDLYGYTF

D gene: NA
V gene: TRBV6-6
J gene: TRBJ1-3
clone size: many
CDR3 DNA: TGTGCCAGCAGTTACTCGAGTGCGAGCTCTGGAAACACCATATATTTT
CDR3 protein: CASSYSSASSGNTIYF

D gene: NA
V gene: TRBV5-5
J gene: TRBJ2-7
clone size: NA
CDR3 DNA: TGTGCCAGCACCCCACCGGGACTTATATTAAGCGAGCAGTACTTC
CDR3 protein: CASTPPGLILSEQYF

D gene: TRBD2
V gene: TRBV7-9
J gene: TRBJ2-7
clone size: NA
CDR3 DNA: TGTGCCAGCAGCTTATGGGGAGGGGAAACCTCCTACGAGCAGTACTTC
CDR3 protein: CASSLWGGETSYEQYF

D gene: TRBD1
V gene: TRBV30
J gene: TRBJ1-2
clone size: NA
CDR3 DNA: TGTGCCTGGACCATAGGGGGGACAGGGGTCTATGGCTACACCTTC
CDR3 protein: CAWTIGGTGVYGYTF

D gene: NA
V gene: TRBV2
J gene: TRBJ1-1
clone size: once
CDR3 DNA: TGTGCCACAAAACTTCGGTTGATGAACACTGAAGCTTTCTTT
CDR3 protein: CATKLRLMNTEAFF

D gene: TRBD1
V gene: TRBV6-5
J gene: TRBJ2-2
clone size: NA
CDR3 DNA: TGTGCCAGCAGGACAGGGGGTACCGGGGAGCTGTTTTTT
CDR3 protein: CASRTGGTGELFF

D gene: NA
V gene: TRBV19
J gene: TRBJ2-3
clone size: NA
CDR3 DNA: TGCTCAGTCGCGGACACAGATACGCAGTATTTT
CDR3 protein: CSVADTDTQYF

D gene: TRBD1
V gene: TRBV18
J gene: TRBJ1-4
clone size: few
CDR3 DNA: TGTGCCAGCTCACCAATCCGGACAGGGGGCGCGGAAAAACTGTTTTTT
CDR3 protein: CASSPIRTGGAEKLFF

D gene: NA
V gene: TRBV2
J gene: TRBJ2-3
clone size: NA
CDR3 DNA: TGTGCCAGCAGTGAGGGACACCTAAGCACAGATACGCAGTATTTT
CDR3 protein: CASSEGHLSTDTQYF

D gene: TRBD1
V gene: TRBV30
J gene: TRBJ2-1
clone size: few
CDR3 DNA: TGTGCCTGGAGTCACCGACAGGGGCGCTCCTACAATGAGCAGTTCTTC
CDR3 protein: CAWSHRQGRSYNEQFF

D gene: NA
V gene: TRBV6-1
J gene: TRBJ2-7
clone size: many
CDR3 DNA: TGTGCCAGCAGTGAAGGACAGGAAGCGGCCTACGAGCAGTACTTC
CDR3 protein: CASSEGQEAAYEQYF

D gene: TRBD1
V gene: TRBV30
J gene: TRBJ1-4
clone size: NA
CDR3 DNA: TGTGCCTACCTATCACCCGGGACAGGCAGCGAAAAACTGTTTTTT
CDR3 protein: CAYLSPGTGSEKLFF

D gene: TRBD1
V gene: TRBV24-1
J gene: TRBJ2-2
clone size: NA
CDR3 DNA: TGTGCCACCAGTGATCCCGGACAGGGCGGGGCCGGGGAGCTGTTTTTT
CDR3 protein: CATSDPGQGGAGELFF

D gene: NA
V gene: TRBV5-1
J gene: TRBJ2-2
clone size: NA
CDR3 DNA: TGCGCCAGCCCCGGGTCCAATTTAACCGGGGAGCTGTTTTTT
CDR3 protein: CASPGSNLTGELFF

D gene: NA
V gene: TRBV28
J gene: TRBJ1-4
clone size: NA
CDR3 DNA: TGTGCCAGCAGTTTATACCCCCCCGGCGGGCGCGCAACTAATGAAAAACTGTTTTTT
CDR3 protein: CASSLYPPGGRATNEKLFF

D gene: NA
V gene: TRBV28
J gene: TRBJ1-6
clone size: few
CDR3 DNA: TGTGCCAGCGGCCGGGGAGGGTGGAATTCACCCCTCCACTTT
CDR3 protein: CASGRGGWNSPLHF

D gene: TRBD2
V gene: TRBV6-5
J gene: TRBJ2-3
clone size: NA
CDR3 DNA: TGTGCCAGCAGGGGAATAGCGGGAAGCTTGTATTTT
CDR3 protein: CASRGIAGSLYF

D gene: TRBD1
V gene: TRBV28
J gene: TRBJ1-1
clone size: NA
CDR3 DNA: TGTGCCAGCAGTTCATCAGGGGGCAAGGCTTTCTTT
CDR3 protein: CASSSSGGKAFF

D gene: NA
V gene: TRBV18
J gene: TRBJ2-4
clone size: NA
CDR3 DNA: TGTGCCAGCTCACCGTACTCAGGGATTCAAGCCAAAAACATTCAGTACTTC
CDR3 protein: CASSPYSGIQAKNIQYF

D gene: NA
V gene: TRBV2
J gene: TRBJ1-4
clone size: once
CDR3 DNA: TGTGCCAGCTACAGGGATAATGAAAAACTGTTTTTT
CDR3 protein: CASYRDNEKLFF

D gene: TRBD2
V gene: TRBV10-2
J gene: TRBJ2-2
clone size: NA
CDR3 DNA: TGCGCCAGCAGCACAGGACTAGCGGGTTCTATCGGGGAGCTGTTTTTT
CDR3 protein: CASSTGLAGSIGELFF

D gene: TRBD2
V gene: TRBV28
J gene: TRBJ2-1
clone size: NA
CDR3 DNA: TGTGCCAGCAGTTATTTAGCGGGATATGATGAGCAGTTCTTC
CDR3 protein: CASSYLAGYDEQFF

D gene: NA
V gene: TRBV7-3
J gene: TRBJ2-2
clone size: NA
CDR3 DNA: TGTGCCAGCGGTCCCTCGGTAGTGAACACCGGGGAGCTGTTTTTT
CDR3 protein: CASGPSVVNTGELFF

D gene: NA
V gene: TRBV15
J gene: TRBJ1-6
clone size: NA
CDR3 DNA: TGTGCCACCAGCAGAGATCGACGGTCCGGGCGGGGTTCACCCCTCCACTTT
CDR3 protein: CATSRDRRSGRGSPLHF

D gene: NA
V gene: TRBV4-1
J gene: TRBJ2-7
clone size: NA
CDR3 DNA: TGCGCCAGCAGCTTAACCGGGACTCTGAGCTCCTACGAGCAGTACTTC
CDR3 protein: CASSLTGTLSSYEQYF

D gene: NA
V gene: TRBV7-2
J gene: TRBJ1-6
clone size: NA
CDR3 DNA: TGTGCCAGCAGCTTAGCGCAGGGTTCACCCCTCCACTTT
CDR3 protein: CASSLAQGSPLHF

D gene: TRBD2
V gene: TRBV5-1
J gene: TRBJ2-2
clone size: NA
CDR3 DNA: TGCGCCAGCAGCTGGACTAGCGGGGGAAACACCGGGGAGCTGTTTTTT
CDR3 protein: CASSWTSGGNTGELFF

D gene: NA
V gene: TRBV5-4
J gene: TRBJ1-2
clone size: many
CDR3 DNA: TGTGCCAGCAGCCCTTGGGGAGGGTACTATGGCTACACCTTC
CDR3 protein: CASSPWGGYYGYTF

D gene: NA
V gene: TRBV4-1
J gene: TRBJ1-2
clone size: NA
CDR3 DNA: TGCGCCAGCAGCCACTCAACCAGGACTCGGGAAGAGGGTTATGGCTACACCTTC
CDR3 protein: CASSHSTRTREEGYGYTF

D gene: TRBD2
V gene: TRBV7-2
J gene: TRBJ2-1
clone size: NA
CDR3 DNA: TGTGCCAGTTGGGGCGGGAGTCGTGAGCAGTTCTTC
CDR3 protein: CASWGGSREQFF

D gene: NA
V gene: TRBV6-5
J gene: TRBJ1-6
clone size: NA
CDR3 DNA: TGTGCCAGCAGTCCGTCCCAGGGAGGGCAATCACCCCTCCACTTT
CDR3 protein: CASSPSQGGQSPLHF

D gene: NA
V gene: TRBV3-1/TRBV3-2
J gene: TRBJ2-2
clone size: NA
CDR3 DNA: TGTGCCAGCAGAGGGCCCAGCGGCACCGGGGAGCTGTTTTTT
CDR3 protein: CASRGPSGTGELFF

D gene: TRBD2
V gene: TRBV18
J gene: TRBJ2-5
clone size: NA
CDR3 DNA: TGTGCCAGCTCACCAGGACTAGCGGGAGAAGAGACCCAGTACTTC
CDR3 protein: CASSPGLAGEETQYF

D gene: NA
V gene: TRBV7-9
J gene: TRBJ2-7
clone size: NA
CDR3 DNA: TGTGCCAGCAGCTTAGGTCTAGCGATCCACGAGCAGTACTTC
CDR3 protein: CASSLGLAIHEQYF

D gene: NA
V gene: TRBV4-2
J gene: TRBJ2-6
clone size: once
CDR3 DNA: TGTGCCAGCAGCCAAGATTGGGCCTCTGGGGCCAACGTCCTGACTTTC
CDR3 protein: CASSQDWASGANVLTF